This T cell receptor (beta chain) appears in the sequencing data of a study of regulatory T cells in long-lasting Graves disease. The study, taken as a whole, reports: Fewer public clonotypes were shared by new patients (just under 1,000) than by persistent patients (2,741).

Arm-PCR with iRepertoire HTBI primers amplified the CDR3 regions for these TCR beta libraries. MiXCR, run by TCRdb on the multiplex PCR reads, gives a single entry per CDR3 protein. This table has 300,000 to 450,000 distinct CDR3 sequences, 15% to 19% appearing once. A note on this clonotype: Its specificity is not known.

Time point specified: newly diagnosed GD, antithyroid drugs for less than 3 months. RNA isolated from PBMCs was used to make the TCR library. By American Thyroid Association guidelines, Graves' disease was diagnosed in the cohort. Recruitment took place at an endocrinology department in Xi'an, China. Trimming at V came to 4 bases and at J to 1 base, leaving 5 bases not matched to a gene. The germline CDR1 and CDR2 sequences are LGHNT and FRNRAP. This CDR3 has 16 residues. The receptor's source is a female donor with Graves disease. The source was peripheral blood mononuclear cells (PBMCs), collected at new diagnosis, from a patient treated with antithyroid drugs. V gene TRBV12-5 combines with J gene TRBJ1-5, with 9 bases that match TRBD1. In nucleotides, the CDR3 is TGTGCTAGTGGTTCTAAGGGACAGGGAAGCAATCAGCCCCAGCATTTT. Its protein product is CASGSKGQGSNQPQHF.